Listed here is a single T cell receptor beta chain. Its antigen is currently not known. No base quality information exists; no much larger clone differs at one position. This sample is part of a study of control samples from healthy donors and cancer patients (dated by TCRdb to 2018 to 2021). The library was prepared using the immunoSEQ multiplex PCR assay. The immuneACCESS repertoire file appears here via TCRdb, limited to in-frame rearrangements. These files lack a portion of the clones; in checked studies, under half of the deficit traces to unresolved V genes, and the cause of the others is not known. The table for this sample lists approximately 230,000 clones; over 75% of them were counted only once. The ten largest clones represent roughly 15% of the sample. Trimming costs V 4 bases and J 7 bases, and their ends lie 13 bases apart. The CDR3 starts with the cysteine, ends with the phenylalanine, and has 13 residues. The read is trimmed to its CDR3 DNA, 39 bases read in frame from base 1. The germline V gene sets CDR1 to SGDLS and CDR2 to YYNGEE.

The material sequenced was PBMCs. The sequence derives from an older woman with lung cancer. This sequence uses TRBV9 and TRBJ2-3; 6 matching bases give a weak D call of TRBD2. The CDR3 loop reads CASSPGGRNTQYF. The sequence in DNA is TGTGCCAGCAGCCCCGGTGGGAGGAATACGCAGTATTTT.